This TCR beta chain was recorded in a study of neoadjuvant anti-PD-1 for oral cavity cancer. CDR3 length: 13 amino acids. V lost 2 bases and J lost 7, with 11 bases in between. Germline V gene lookup returns CDR1 SNHLY and CDR2 FYNNEI. Data came from immunoSEQ multiplex PCR; TCRdb stores just in-frame clones and leaves some out. The sample includes over 11,000 clones, 71% seen only once; the top ten take approximately 2.8%. To note about this clone: Its target is not known.

Study-level results: Non-responders to neoadjuvant nivolumab had significantly more clonal PBMC T cells than responders.

This TCR was sampled from a person aged 40 to 85 with oral cavity squamous cell carcinoma. The sequences come from PBMCs, collected before nivolumab (anti-PD-1) treatment. V and J are TRBV2 and TRBJ1-1; maybe TRBD1 (6 bases). This CDR3 is CASSELGGREAFF. The CDR3 DNA reads TGTGCCAGCAGTGAATTAGGGGGACGTGAAGCTTTCTTT.